These T cell receptor beta chains were read from a single sample in a study of human T cells and chemical hapten exposure. TCRdb used MiXCR to reprocess the RACE reads, holding one entry per CDR3 protein. The sample contains some 100,000 distinct CDR3 sequences, approximately 8.8% of which appear only once. The specimen comprised whole blood, sampled in connection with sensitization to the hapten diphenylcyclopropenone (DPC). Every receptor here comes from a woman between 40 and 50 years old with alopecia areata. Some clones in this sample may be carry-over from other donors' samples. Each CDR3 is given without its conserved first and last residue. A D gene is named only where the DNA matches it firmly.

CDR3: ASSYVVAGYEQF; D: -; V: TRBV6-2/TRBV6-3
CDR3: ASSFTWDTQY; D: -; V: TRBV5-1
CDR3: ASSLMGLAGGFNTGELF; D: TRBD2; V: TRBV7-6
CDR3: ASSLRRQYGYT; D: -; V: TRBV7-9
CDR3: SVGGANEKLF; D: -; V: TRBV20-1
CDR3: ASSVGWGQTEAF; D: -; V: TRBV9
CDR3: ASSLLEGGEETQY; D: -; V: TRBV5-4
CDR3: ASSHGPAPTSYEQY; D: -; V: TRBV5-6
CDR3: SAGGGQETQY; D: -; V: TRBV29-1
CDR3: ASKQGARDEQY; D: TRBD1; V: TRBV19
CDR3: ASSVQGILETQY; D: -; V: TRBV10-2
CDR3: ASSLVQRRDEQY; D: -; V: TRBV7-2
CDR3: ASSEARGLAGVGAKNIQY; D: TRBD2; V: TRBV6-1
CDR3: ASSYDSGVSQPQH; D: -; V: TRBV6-2/TRBV6-3
CDR3: ASSLAPGANEQF; D: -; V: TRBV5-1
CDR3: ASRPLGTVNFNQPQH; D: TRBD1; V: TRBV6-2/TRBV6-3
CDR3: ASSTDSNTDTQY; D: -; V: TRBV5-1
CDR3: AWSTTAIPSPLH; D: -; V: TRBV30
CDR3: ASSQEVSNQPQH; D: -; V: TRBV3-1
CDR3: ASSFSRGDEKLF; D: -; V: TRBV7-2
CDR3: ASRRLAGGQDTQY; D: TRBD2; V: TRBV7-9
CDR3: ASSPSGLNTEAF; D: -; V: TRBV7-7
CDR3: ASSQDPWQYNSPLH; D: -; V: TRBV14
CDR3: ASSPQRAYNEQF; D: -; V: TRBV7-2
CDR3: ASSSGDTDTQY; D: -; V: TRBV11-3
CDR3: SVELRDKYEQY; D: -; V: TRBV29-1
CDR3: ASSPGGKHTEAF; D: -; V: TRBV28
CDR3: ASSTGSNEQF; D: -; V: TRBV9
CDR3: ASGSFRQGTTLH; D: TRBD1; V: TRBV28
CDR3: ASSHGGGYEQY; D: TRBD2; V: TRBV9
CDR3: ASTSSGDPRQY; D: TRBD2; V: TRBV10-2
CDR3: ASSLDGTHRSDEQF; D: -; V: TRBV7-9
CDR3: SASDGSYEQY; D: -; V: TRBV29-1
CDR3: ASSQVRAGPYGYT; D: -; V: TRBV3-1